These T cell receptor beta chains were read from a single sample in a study of blood T cell repertoires in COVID-19. Sequencing used immunoSEQ multiplex PCR; TCRdb keeps in-frame clones, though not all of them. Among tens of thousands of clones listed, around nine tenths were seen once. Sequenced material: peripheral blood. The receptors come from a human donor with active COVID-19. The donor label of this sample is uncertain. Each CDR3 is given with its conserved first and last residue. Fields, in order: clone size, D gene, J gene, V gene, CDR3 DNA, CDR3 protein. A D gene is named only where the DNA matches it firmly. Clone size, where shown, is once, few, many, or a class for clones that have expanded.

.,TRBD1,TRBJ1-2,TRBV5-4,TGTGCCAGCAGCTTGGATGGGACAGGGGTCTATGGCTACACCTTC,CASSLDGTGVYGYTF
.,TRBD1,TRBJ1-1,TRBV4-1,TGCGCCAGCAATAAACCGGGACAGGGTAACACTGAAGCTTTCTTT,CASNKPGQGNTEAFF
.,.,TRBJ2-7,TRBV4-2,TGTGCCAGCAGCCAAGATAGGAGCGGCAGCGCCTACGAGCAGTACTTC,CASSQDRSGSAYEQYF
.,.,TRBJ2-7,TRBV5-1,TGCGCCAGCAGTCCGGACTTCTCCTACGAGCAGTACTTC,CASSPDFSYEQYF
.,TRBD1,TRBJ2-7,TRBV11-2,TGTGCCAGCAGCTTGCCCGCCGGGACAGGGTGGGGGTACGAGCAGTACTTC,CASSLPAGTGWGYEQYF
.,.,TRBJ1-2,TRBV6-5,TGTGCCACCTCCACTGCTACTAACTATGGCTACACCTTC,CATSTATNYGYTF
once,.,TRBJ1-4,TRBV7-2,TGTGCCAGCAGCTTTACAGTTGCAACTAATGAAAAACTGTTTTTT,CASSFTVATNEKLFF
.,.,TRBJ2-1,TRBV29-1,TGCAGCGCCTCGACTTTAACCTCCTACAATGAGCAGTTCTTC,CSASTLTSYNEQFF
.,.,TRBJ2-7,TRBV25-1,TGTGCCAGCAGTGATTGGGCCAGAACCTACGAGCAGTACTTC,CASSDWARTYEQYF
once,TRBD1,TRBJ1-2,TRBV28,TGTGCCAGCAGGTCAACAGGGGATTATGGCTACACCTTC,CASRSTGDYGYTF
.,.,TRBJ1-2,TRBV15,TGTGCCACCAGCAGAGAACAGGGCTATTACTATGGCTACACCTTC,CATSREQGYYYGYTF
.,TRBD2,TRBJ2-7,TRBV5-1,TGCGCCAGCAGCGACAGACTAGCGGGGGGCCCTTACGAGCAGTACTTC,CASSDRLAGGPYEQYF
.,TRBD2,TRBJ2-1,TRBV7-8,TGTGCCAGCAGCTTAGGGAGTCGGAGCGGGGTGGGGCCCAGCTCCTACAATGAGCAGTTCTTC,CASSLGSRSGVGPSSYNEQFF
once,TRBD1,TRBJ2-5,TRBV28,TGTGCCAGCAGTCTCGGACAGGGGCCCCAAGAGACCCAGTACTTC,CASSLGQGPQETQYF
.,TRBD1,TRBJ2-5,TRBV3-1/TRBV3-2,TGTGCCAGCAGCCAAGGCTCCAGGGGGAGCTTGCAAGAGACCCAGTACTTC,CASSQGSRGSLQETQYF
.,TRBD1,TRBJ2-2,TRBV4-1,TGCGCCAGCAGCCACAGGACAGGGGGCACCGGGGAGCTGTTTTTT,CASSHRTGGTGELFF
.,.,TRBJ2-2,TRBV25-1,TGTGCCAGCAAGACTGCGAACACCGGGGAGCTGTTTTTT,CASKTANTGELFF
.,TRBD1,TRBJ2-3,TRBV11-2,TGTGCCAGCAGCTTTGCAGGACAGGCCACAGATACGCAGTATTTT,CASSFAGQATDTQYF
.,.,TRBJ2-3,TRBV14,TGTGCCAGCAGCCACACACGTTGGCTGGCAGATACGCAGTATTTT,CASSHTRWLADTQYF
.,.,TRBJ2-7,TRBV7-3,TGTGCCAGCAGCTCCGGGTCCGGCGAGCAGTACTTC,CASSSGSGEQYF
.,.,TRBJ2-1,TRBV5-1,TGCGCCAGCAGCGTAGCGGTTTTCCTGGTGAGTGAGCAGTTCTTC,CASSVAVFLVSEQFF
.,TRBD2,TRBJ2-3,TRBV6-4,TGTGCCAGCAGCCAGACTAGCGATATAACAGATACGCAGTATTTT,CASSQTSDITDTQYF
.,.,TRBJ2-3,TRBV18,TGTGCCAGCTCACCAGAGAATACGCAGTATTTT,CASSPENTQYF
.,.,TRBJ2-6,TRBV7-7,TGTGCTACCGGACAGAGCTCTGGGGCCAACGTCCTGACTTTC,CATGQSSGANVLTF
few,.,TRBJ1-1,TRBV6-6,TGTGCCAGCAGTTACACCCTGACAGGTCGGACTGAAGCTTTCTTT,CASSYTLTGRTEAFF
.,.,TRBJ2-1,TRBV21-1,TGTGCCAGCAGACAGACTTTGAAAGGGCGAACGGCGGGTCCGGGTTGGGACTACAATGAGCAGTTCTTC,CASRQTLKGRTAGPGWDYNEQFF
.,.,TRBJ2-7,TRBV5-6,TGTGCCAGCAGCTTGGTTCAAAACGAGCAGTACTTC,CASSLVQNEQYF
once,.,TRBJ1-3,TRBV7-2,TGTGCCAGCAGCTTAGGTGGGCACACCATATATTTT,CASSLGGHTIYF
.,.,TRBJ2-7,TRBV21-1,TGTGCCAGCAGCAAAAAGAATCGGGTGACCAGACTTTCCTACGAGCAGTACTTC,CASSKKNRVTRLSYEQYF
.,TRBD1,TRBJ1-1,TRBV11-3,TGTGCCAGCAGCTGGCCGGGACAGCCTACTACTGAAGCTTTCTTT,CASSWPGQPTTEAFF
.,TRBD1,TRBJ1-2,TRBV10-3,TGTGCCATCGGCGCACAGGGGAACTATGGCTACACCTTC,CAIGAQGNYGYTF
.,TRBD1,TRBJ1-2,TRBV29-1,TGCAGCGTCTACAGGACAGGTGGCTACACCTTC,CSVYRTGGYTF
.,TRBD1,TRBJ1-1,TRBV5-1,TGCGCCAGCACCCGGGACAGGGGTGGGAACACTGAAGCTTTCTTT,CASTRDRGGNTEAFF
once,.,TRBJ2-6,TRBV6-6,TGTGCCAGCGTAGCTCATGGGGCCAACGTCCTGACTTTC,CASVAHGANVLTF
.,.,TRBJ2-7,TRBV28,TGTGCCAGCAGTTCTCTCTTCCCAGACTTC,CASSSLFPDF